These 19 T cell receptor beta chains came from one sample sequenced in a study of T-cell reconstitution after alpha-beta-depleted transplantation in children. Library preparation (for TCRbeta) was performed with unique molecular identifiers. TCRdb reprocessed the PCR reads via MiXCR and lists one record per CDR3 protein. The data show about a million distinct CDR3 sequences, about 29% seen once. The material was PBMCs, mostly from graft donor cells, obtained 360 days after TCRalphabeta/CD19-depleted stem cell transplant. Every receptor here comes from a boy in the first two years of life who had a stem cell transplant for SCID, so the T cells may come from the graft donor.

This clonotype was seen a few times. In DNA, the CDR3 is TGTGCCAGCAGTTTTCGGCTAGCGGGACCAGATACGCAGTATTTT. Its translation: CASSFRLAGPDTQYF. The chain recombines TRBV12-3 or TRBV12-4 with TRBJ2-3; 9 nucleotides align to TRBD2. Trimming took 3 bases from V and 4 from J; bases not matched to a gene: 5. This CDR3 region has 15 residues.

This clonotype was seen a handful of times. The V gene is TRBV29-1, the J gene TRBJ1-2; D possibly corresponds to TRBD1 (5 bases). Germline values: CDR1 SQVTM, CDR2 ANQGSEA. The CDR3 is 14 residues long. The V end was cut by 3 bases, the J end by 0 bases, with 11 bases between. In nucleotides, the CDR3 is TGCAGCGTTGAGGGGCACTTATCTAACTATGGCTACACCTTC. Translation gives CSVEGHLSNYGYTF.

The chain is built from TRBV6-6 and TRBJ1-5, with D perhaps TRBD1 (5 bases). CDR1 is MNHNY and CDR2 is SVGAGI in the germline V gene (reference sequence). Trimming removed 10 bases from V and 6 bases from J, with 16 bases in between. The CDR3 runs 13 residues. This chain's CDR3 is CATGAGPGQPQHF. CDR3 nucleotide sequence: TGTGCCACCGGGGCAGGGCCCGGTCAGCCCCAGCATTTT.

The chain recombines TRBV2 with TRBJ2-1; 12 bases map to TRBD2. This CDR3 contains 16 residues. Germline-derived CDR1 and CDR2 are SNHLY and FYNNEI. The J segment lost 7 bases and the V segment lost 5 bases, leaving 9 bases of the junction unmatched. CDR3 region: CASSSPLAGGRNEQFF. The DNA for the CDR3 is TGTGCCAGCAGTAGCCCCCTAGCGGGGGGGCGAAATGAGCAGTTCTTC.

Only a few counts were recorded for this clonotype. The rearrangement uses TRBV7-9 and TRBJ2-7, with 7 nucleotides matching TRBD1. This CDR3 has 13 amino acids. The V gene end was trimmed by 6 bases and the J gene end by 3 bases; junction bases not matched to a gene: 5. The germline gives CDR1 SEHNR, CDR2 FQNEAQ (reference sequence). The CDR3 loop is CASRRGQLYEQYF. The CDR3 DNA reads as TGTGCCAGCAGGAGGGGACAGCTCTACGAGCAGTACTTC.

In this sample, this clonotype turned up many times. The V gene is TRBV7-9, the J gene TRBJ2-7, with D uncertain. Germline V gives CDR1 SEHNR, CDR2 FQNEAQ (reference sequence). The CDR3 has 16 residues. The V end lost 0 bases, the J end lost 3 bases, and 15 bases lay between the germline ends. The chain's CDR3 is CASSLARGASHYEQYF. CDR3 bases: TGTGCCAGCAGCTTAGCAAGAGGTGCGTCCCACTACGAGCAGTACTTC.

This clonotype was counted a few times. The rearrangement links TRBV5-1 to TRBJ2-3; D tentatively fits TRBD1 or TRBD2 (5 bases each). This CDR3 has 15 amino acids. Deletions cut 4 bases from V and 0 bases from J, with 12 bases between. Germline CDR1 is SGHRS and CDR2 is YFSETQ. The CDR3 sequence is CASSPLGASTDTQYF. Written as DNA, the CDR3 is TGCGCCAGCAGCCCGCTCGGGGCTAGCACAGATACGCAGTATTTT. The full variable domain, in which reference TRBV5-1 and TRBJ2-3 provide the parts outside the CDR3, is KAGVTQTPRYLIKTRGQQVTLSCSPISGHRSVSWYQQTPGQGLQFLFEYFSETQRNKGNFPGRFSGRQFSNSRSEMNVSTLELGDSALYLCASSPLGASTDTQYFGPGTRLTVL.

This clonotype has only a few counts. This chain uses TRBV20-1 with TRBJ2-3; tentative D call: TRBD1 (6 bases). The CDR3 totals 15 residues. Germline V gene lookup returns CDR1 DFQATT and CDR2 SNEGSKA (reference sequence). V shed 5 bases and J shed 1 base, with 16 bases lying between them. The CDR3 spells CSACGTFMGTDTQYF. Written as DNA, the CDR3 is TGCAGTGCTTGTGGGACATTCATGGGCACAGATACGCAGTATTTT.

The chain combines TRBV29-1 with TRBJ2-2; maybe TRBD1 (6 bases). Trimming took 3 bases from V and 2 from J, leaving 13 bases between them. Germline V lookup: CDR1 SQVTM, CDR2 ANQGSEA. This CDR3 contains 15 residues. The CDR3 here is CSVDSGARNTGELFF. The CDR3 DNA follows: TGCAGCGTTGACTCAGGGGCGAGAAACACCGGGGAGCTGTTTTTT.

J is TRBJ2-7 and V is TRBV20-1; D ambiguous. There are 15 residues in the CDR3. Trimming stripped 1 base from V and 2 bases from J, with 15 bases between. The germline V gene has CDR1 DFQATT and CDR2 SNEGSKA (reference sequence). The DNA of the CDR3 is TGCAGTGCTAGAGCGCCCTTTCCTGGCGCCTACGAGCAGTACTTC. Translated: CSARAPFPGAYEQYF.

The CDR3 here is CASSQDSPGFSYNEQFF. CDR3 nucleotide sequence: TGCGCCAGCAGCCAAGATTCGCCGGGATTCTCCTACAATGAGCAGTTCTTC. The genes are TRBV4-1 and TRBJ2-1; the D gene is possibly TRBD2 (5 bases). CDR1 is MGHRA and CDR2 is YSYEKL in the germline V gene. V lost 0 bases and J lost 0, with 12 bases in between. This CDR3 region has 17 residues.

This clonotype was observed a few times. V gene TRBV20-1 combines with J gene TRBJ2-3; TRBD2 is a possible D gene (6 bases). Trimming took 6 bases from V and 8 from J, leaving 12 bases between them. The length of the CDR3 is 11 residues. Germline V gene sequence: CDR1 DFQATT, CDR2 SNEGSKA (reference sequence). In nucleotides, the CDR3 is TGCAGTGCCAGGCCGGGGGTTACGCAGTATTTT. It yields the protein CSARPGVTQYF.

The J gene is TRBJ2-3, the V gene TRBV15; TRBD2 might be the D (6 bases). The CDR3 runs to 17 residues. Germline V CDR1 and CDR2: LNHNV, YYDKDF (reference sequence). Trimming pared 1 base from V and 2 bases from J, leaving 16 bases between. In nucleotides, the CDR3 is TGTGCCACCAGCAGAGGATGGGGACTGACGAACACAGATACGCAGTATTTT. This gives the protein CATSRGWGLTNTDTQYF.

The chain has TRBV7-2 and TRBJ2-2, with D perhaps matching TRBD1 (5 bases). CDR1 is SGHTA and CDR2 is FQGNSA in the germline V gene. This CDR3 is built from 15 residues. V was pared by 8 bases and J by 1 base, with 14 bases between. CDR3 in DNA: TGTGCCAGCCAGAAAGACAGACTGAACACCGGGGAGCTGTTTTTT. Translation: CASQKDRLNTGELFF.

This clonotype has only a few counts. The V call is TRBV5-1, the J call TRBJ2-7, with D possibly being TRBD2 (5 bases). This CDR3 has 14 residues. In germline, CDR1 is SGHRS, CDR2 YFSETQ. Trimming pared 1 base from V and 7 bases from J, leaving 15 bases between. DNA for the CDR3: TGCGCCAGCAGCTTGAGGGCCACGACGGGAGAGCAGTACTTC. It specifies CASSLRATTGEQYF.

The CDR3 here is CASSLLLAATGELFF. In nucleotides, the CDR3 is TGCGCCAGCAGCTTGCTTCTAGCGGCGACCGGGGAGCTGTTTTTT. The chain links TRBV5-1 to TRBJ2-2; TRBD2 matches at 7 bases. Germline V CDR1 and CDR2: SGHRS, YFSETQ. The ends lost 1 base at V and 5 bases at J; junction bases unmatched: 5. This CDR3 spans 15 amino acids.

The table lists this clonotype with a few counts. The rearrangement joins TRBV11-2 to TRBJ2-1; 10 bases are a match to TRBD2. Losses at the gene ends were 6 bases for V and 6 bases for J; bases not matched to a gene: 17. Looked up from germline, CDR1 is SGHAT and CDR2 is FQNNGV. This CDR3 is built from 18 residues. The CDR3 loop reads CASRPGLARHMGTNEQFF. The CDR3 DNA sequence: TGTGCCAGCAGACCGGGACTAGCGCGCCATATGGGCACCAATGAGCAGTTCTTC.

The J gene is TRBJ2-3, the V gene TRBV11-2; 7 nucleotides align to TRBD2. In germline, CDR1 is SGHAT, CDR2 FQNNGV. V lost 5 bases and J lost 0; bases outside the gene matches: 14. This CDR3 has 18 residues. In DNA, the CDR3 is TGTGCCAGCAGCCCCGGCCAGCGGGGCGTTCATAGCACAGATACGCAGTATTTT. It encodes CASSPGQRGVHSTDTQYF.

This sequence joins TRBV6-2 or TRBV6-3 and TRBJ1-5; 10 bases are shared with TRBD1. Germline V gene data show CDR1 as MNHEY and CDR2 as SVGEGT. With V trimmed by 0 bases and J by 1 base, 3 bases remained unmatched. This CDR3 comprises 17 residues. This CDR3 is CASSYSTGGLSNQPQHF. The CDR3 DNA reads TGTGCCAGCAGTTACTCGACAGGGGGCCTAAGCAATCAGCCCCAGCATTTT.